The rows below give T cell receptor beta chains drawn from one sample of a study of cytomegalovirus exposure and HLA in healthy donors. Sequenced by immunoSEQ multiplex PCR; TCRdb stores in-frame clones only, minus some. The sample has fewer than 200,000 clones, roughly 85% seen once. The sequencing input was PBMCs. These receptors all come from a young man in good health and CMV-seropositive. Both conserved end residues are part of each CDR3. The order of the fields is D gene, V gene, J gene, CDR3 protein. A D gene is named only where the DNA matches it firmly.

>.|TRBV5-1|TRBJ2-1
CASSFSRGYNEQFF
>.|TRBV4-3|TRBJ1-2
CASSLRRGEDGYTF
>.|TRBV5-6|TRBJ1-2
CASRPGVLYGYTF
>.|TRBV25-1|TRBJ2-5
CASSGTGEETQYF
>.|TRBV30|TRBJ1-1
CAWSKSHHLRAFF
>TRBD2|TRBV7-2|TRBJ2-7
CASSQSGNPSYEQYF
>.|TRBV5-1|TRBJ2-3
CASRSTDTQYF
>.|TRBV5-1|TRBJ2-3
CASSPGGDWEDTQYF
>.|TRBV20-1|TRBJ2-1
CSARRSEEQFF
>.|TRBV4-1|TRBJ2-1
CASSQFRDTSYNEQFF
>TRBD2|TRBV9|TRBJ2-3
CASSLAGTRTQYF
>TRBD2|TRBV7-9|TRBJ2-7
CASSLSREYSYEQYF
>TRBD1|TRBV27|TRBJ1-2
CASRRTGGIYGYTF
>TRBD1|TRBV5-4|TRBJ1-2
CASSFSTGNGYTF
>.|TRBV6-6|TRBJ1-1
CASTSHNAGGTEAFF
>TRBD1|TRBV9|TRBJ2-1
CASSHRTGGLPLEQFF
>TRBD2|TRBV15|TRBJ2-3
CATAGLAYTDTQYF
>.|TRBV9|TRBJ1-4
CASSALDNSNEKLFF
>.|TRBV27|TRBJ1-5
CASSSRGDQPQHF
>TRBD1|TRBV29-1|TRBJ1-2
CSVEGSQGSYGYTF
>TRBD2|TRBV11-3|TRBJ2-3
CASRALLAAPDTQYF
>TRBD2|TRBV19|TRBJ2-1
CASSAGLALAGEQFF
>TRBD1|TRBV29-1|TRBJ1-1
CSGGTDLDTEAFF
>.|TRBV6-5|TRBJ1-1
CASSRENTEAFF
>.|TRBV29-1|TRBJ2-6
CSVGGQSSGANVLTF
>TRBD1|TRBV18|TRBJ2-1
CASSPSFRDRDSYNEQFF
>.|TRBV7-9|TRBJ1-1
CASSPHVVNTEAFF